This T cell receptor (beta chain) was captured in a study of Tregs in tolerant kidney transplant recipients. Unstimulated Tregs (CD4+CD25+CD127-) and CD4+CD25- non-Tregs were sorted from PBMCs. Comments on this clone: What it recognizes is unknown. The read stops 3 residues short of the end of the CDR3; the missing end is completed from the germline J gene.

Only in-frame clones appear in the TCRdb table, and some are missing; sequencing was by immunoSEQ multiplex PCR. The sample spans 30,000 or so clones; the ten largest clones claim approximately 15%. Study results and caveats: Validation in larger populations is needed because few patients were studied. Changing PCR primers prevented nucleotide comparison between some patients' samples. The most relevant donor-specific Treg TCRbeta repertoire apparently came from expansion with activated donor B cells.

The CDR3 spans 14 residues. The V gene lost 7 bases and the J gene lost 9 bases, with 16 bases spanning the gap. From germline, CDR1 is LNHDA and CDR2 SQIVND (reference sequence). V gene TRBV19 combines with J gene TRBJ1-6, with D maybe TRBD1 (5 bases). The sample in question was CD8+ T cells from blood, obtained before the transplant. This TCR came from a human donor who received a combined kidney and bone marrow transplant. The sequenced part of the CDR3 DNA is TGTGCCAGTACCCCGGGGGGGGATGGTTCACCC. Residues: CASTPGGDGSP. The full CDR3 is CASTPGGDGSPLHF.